This T cell receptor (beta chain) emerged from a study of read filtering for tumor transcriptome and immune sequencing. The overall study: Patients were approximately 17 male and about 15 female, mean age around 70 years, range about 45 to 85.

This clonotype was seen many times. The library was built from about 400 ng RNA with molecular barcoded adaptors for alpha/delta and beta/gamma chains. TCRdb itself ran the reads through MiXCR, one entry per CDR3 protein. The table lists 93,000 or so distinct CDR3 sequences, around a fifth of them singletons. CDR1 and CDR2 (germline): DFQATT, SNEGSKA (reference sequence). The V segment lost 0 bases and the J segment 4 bases; nucleotides outside the gene matches: 8. The CDR3 has 16 amino acids. The chain employs TRBV20-1 and TRBJ2-1, with 8 bases matching TRBD1. Sequencing was performed on a population of CD138-negative cells sorted from bone marrow. The source is a donor aged 40 or older with multiple myeloma. In DNA, the CDR3 is TGCAGTGCTAGAGATGGAAGGACAGGGCAATACAATGAGCAGTTCTTC. Protein: CSARDGRTGQYNEQFF.